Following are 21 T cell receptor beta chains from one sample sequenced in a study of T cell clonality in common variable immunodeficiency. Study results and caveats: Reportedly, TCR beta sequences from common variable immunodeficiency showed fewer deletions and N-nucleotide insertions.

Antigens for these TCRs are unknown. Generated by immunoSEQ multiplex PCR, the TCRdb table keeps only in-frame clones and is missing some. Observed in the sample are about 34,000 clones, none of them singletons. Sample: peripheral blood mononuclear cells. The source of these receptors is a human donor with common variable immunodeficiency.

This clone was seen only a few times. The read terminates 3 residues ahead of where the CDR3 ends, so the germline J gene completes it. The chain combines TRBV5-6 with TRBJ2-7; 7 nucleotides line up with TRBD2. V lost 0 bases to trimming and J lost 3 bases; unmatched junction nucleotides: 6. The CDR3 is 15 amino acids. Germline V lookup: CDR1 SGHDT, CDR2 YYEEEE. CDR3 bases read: TGTGCCAGCAGCTTGGAGGCGGGAGCGCTCTACGAG. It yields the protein CASSLEAGALYE. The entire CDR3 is CASSLEAGALYEQYF.

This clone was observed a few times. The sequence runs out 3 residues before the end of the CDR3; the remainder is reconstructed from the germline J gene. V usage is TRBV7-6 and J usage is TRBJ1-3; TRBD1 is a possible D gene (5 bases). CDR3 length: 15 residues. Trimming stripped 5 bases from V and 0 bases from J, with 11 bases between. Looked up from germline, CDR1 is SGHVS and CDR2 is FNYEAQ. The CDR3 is CASSIPQGSGNTIYF. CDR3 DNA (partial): TGTGCCAGCAGCATACCGCAGGGCTCTGGAAACACC. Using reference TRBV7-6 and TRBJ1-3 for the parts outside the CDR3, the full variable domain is GAGVSQSPRYKVTKRGQDVALRCDPISGHVSLYWYRQALGQGPEFLTYFNYEAQQDKSGLPNDRFSAERPEGSISTLTIQRTEQRDSAMYRCASSIPQGSGNTIYFGEGSWLTVV.

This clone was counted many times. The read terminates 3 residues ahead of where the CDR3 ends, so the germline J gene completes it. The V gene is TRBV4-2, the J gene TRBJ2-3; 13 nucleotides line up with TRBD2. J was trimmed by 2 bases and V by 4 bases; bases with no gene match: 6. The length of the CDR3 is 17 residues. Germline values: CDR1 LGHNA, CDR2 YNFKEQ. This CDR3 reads CASSPGLAGVFTDTQYF. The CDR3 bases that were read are TGTGCCAGCAGCCCCGGACTAGCGGGAGTGTTCACAGATACG.

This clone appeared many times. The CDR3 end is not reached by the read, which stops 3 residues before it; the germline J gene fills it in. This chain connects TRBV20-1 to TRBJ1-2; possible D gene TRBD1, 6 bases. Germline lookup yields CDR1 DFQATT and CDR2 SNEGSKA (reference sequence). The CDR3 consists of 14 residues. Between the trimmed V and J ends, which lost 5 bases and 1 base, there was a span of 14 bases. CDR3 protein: CSAFGGGVNYGYTF. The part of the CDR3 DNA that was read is TGCAGTGCTTTTGGGGGGGGCGTTAACTATGGC.

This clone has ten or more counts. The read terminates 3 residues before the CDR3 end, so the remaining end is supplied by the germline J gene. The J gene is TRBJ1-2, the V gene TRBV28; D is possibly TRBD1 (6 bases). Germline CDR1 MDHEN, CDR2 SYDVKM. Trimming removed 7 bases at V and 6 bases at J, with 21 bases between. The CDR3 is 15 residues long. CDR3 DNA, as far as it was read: TGTGCCAGCACTCCTAAGTTAGGGGGTGTCGATGGC. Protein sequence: CASTPKLGGVDG. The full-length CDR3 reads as CASTPKLGGVDGYTF.

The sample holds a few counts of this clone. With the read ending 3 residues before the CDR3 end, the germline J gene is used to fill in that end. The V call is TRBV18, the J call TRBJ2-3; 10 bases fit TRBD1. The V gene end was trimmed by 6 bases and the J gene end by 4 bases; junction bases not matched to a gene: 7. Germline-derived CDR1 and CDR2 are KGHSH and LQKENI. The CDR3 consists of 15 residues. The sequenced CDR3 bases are TGTGCCAGCTCCACCTGGGACAGGGGTGCAGATACG. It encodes CASSTWDRGADT. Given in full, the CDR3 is CASSTWDRGADTQYF.

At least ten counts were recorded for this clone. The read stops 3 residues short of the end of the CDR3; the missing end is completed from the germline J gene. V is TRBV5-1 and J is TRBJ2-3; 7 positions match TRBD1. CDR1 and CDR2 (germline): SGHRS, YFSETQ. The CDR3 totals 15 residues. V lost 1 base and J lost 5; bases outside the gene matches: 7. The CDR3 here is CASSLRQGVLDTQYF. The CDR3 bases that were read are TGCGCCAGCAGCTTGAGGCAGGGGGTACTAGATACG.

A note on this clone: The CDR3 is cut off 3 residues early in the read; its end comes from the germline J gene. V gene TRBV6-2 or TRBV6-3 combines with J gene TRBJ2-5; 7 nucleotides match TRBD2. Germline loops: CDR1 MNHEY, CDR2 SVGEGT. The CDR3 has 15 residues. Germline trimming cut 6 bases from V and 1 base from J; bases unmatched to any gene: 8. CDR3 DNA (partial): TGTGCCAGCAGAGTAGGGACTATAATCCAAGAGACC. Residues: CASRVGTIIQET. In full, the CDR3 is CASRVGTIIQETQYF.

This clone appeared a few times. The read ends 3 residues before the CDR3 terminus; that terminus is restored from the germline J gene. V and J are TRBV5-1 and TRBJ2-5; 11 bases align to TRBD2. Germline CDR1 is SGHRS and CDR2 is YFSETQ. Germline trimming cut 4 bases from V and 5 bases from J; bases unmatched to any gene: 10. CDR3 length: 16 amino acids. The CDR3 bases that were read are TGCGCCAGCAGCCACCGACTAGCGGGACCCCGCGAGACC. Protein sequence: CASSHRLAGPRET. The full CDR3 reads CASSHRLAGPRETQYF. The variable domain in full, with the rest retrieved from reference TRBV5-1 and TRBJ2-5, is KAGVTQTPRYLIKTRGQQVTLSCSPISGHRSVSWYQQTPGQGLQFLFEYFSETQRNKGNFPGRFSGRQFSNSRSEMNVSTLELGDSALYLCASSHRLAGPRETQYFGPGTRLLVL.

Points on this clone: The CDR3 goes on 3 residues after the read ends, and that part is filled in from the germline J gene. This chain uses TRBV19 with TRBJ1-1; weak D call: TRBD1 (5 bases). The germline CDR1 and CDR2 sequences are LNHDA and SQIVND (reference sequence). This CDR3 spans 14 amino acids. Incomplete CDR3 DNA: TGTGCCAGTAGTATAGCGAGCGGGTCTGGGGGA. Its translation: CASSIASGSGG. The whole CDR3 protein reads CASSIASGSGGAFF.

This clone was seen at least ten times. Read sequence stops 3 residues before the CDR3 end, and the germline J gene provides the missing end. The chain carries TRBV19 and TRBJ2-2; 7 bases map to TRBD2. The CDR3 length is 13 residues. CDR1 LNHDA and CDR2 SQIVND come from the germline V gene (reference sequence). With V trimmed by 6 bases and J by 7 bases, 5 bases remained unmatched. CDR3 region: CASSEGLYGELFF. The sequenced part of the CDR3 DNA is TGTGCCAGTAGCGAGGGACTATACGGGGAG.

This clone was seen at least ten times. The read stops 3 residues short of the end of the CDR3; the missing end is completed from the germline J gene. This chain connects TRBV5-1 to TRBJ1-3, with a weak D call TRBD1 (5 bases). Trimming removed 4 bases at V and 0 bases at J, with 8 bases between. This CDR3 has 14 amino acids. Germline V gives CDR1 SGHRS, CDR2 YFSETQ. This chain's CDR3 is CASSAGSSGNTIYF. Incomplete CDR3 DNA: TGCGCCAGCAGCGCAGGGAGCTCTGGAAACACC.

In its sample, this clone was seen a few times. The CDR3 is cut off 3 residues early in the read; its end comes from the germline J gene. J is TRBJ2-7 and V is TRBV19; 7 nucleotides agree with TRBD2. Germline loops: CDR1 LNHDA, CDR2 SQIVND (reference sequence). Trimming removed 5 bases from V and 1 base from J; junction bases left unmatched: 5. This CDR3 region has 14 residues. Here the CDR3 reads CASSFLAASYEQYF. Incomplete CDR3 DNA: TGTGCCAGTAGTTTCCTAGCGGCTTCCTACGAG.

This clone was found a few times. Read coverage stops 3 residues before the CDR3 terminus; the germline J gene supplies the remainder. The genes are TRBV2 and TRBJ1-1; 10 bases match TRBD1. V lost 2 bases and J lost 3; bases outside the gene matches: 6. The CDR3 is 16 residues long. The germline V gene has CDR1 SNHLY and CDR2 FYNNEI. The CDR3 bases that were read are TGTGCCAGCAGTGAAAGACAGGGGGCTCGGGACACTGAA. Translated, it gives CASSERQGARDTE. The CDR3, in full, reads CASSERQGARDTEAFF.

CDR3 DNA, as far as it was read: TGTGCCAGCTCACCCGGAAGCAGGACGACTTTGGCAATGCGGACAGGGGCCTATGGC. Translating it yields CASSPGSRTTLAMRTGAYG. The CDR3 as a whole reads CASSPGSRTTLAMRTGAYGYTF. The genes are TRBV18 and TRBJ1-2; 9 bases align to TRBD1. The read terminates 3 residues before the CDR3 end, so the remaining end is supplied by the germline J gene. The CDR3 consists of 22 residues. Germline V gene sequence: CDR1 KGHSH, CDR2 LQKENI. V lost 3 bases and J lost 4; bases outside the gene matches: 27.

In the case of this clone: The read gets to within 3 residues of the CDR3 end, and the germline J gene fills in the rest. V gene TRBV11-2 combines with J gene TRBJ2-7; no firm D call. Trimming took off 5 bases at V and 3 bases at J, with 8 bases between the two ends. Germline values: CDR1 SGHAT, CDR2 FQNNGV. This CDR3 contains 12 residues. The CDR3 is CASSQKGYEQYF. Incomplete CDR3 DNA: TGTGCCAGCAGCCAAAAAGGCTACGAG.

CDR3 sequence reads: CASSPVSYTADTQYF. The sequenced part of the CDR3 DNA is TGTGCCAGTAGCCCGGTTAGTTATACAGCAGATACG. The J gene is TRBJ2-3, the V gene TRBV19; D gene ambiguous. Read data end 3 residues before the CDR3 end; the end is taken from the germline J gene. This CDR3 contains 15 residues. CDR1 is LNHDA and CDR2 is SQIVND in the germline V gene (reference sequence). Deletions cut 6 bases from V and 4 bases from J, with 17 bases between. The full variable domain, in which reference TRBV19 and TRBJ2-3 provide the parts outside the CDR3, is DGGITQSPKYLFRKEGQNVTLSCEQNLNHDAMYWYRQDPGQGLRLIYYSQIVNDFQKGDIAEGYSVSREKKESFPLTVTSAQKNPTAFYLCASSPVSYTADTQYFGPGTRLTVL.

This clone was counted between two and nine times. CDR3 DNA (partial): TGTGCCAGCAGGCCTCGGGGGGAGGTGACAGATACG. This codes for CASRPRGEVTDT. The whole CDR3 sequence reads CASRPRGEVTDTQYF. This sequence joins TRBV5-6 and TRBJ2-3; TRBD2 agrees at 7 bases. The read ends 3 residues early relative to the CDR3; the germline J gene fills the gap. This CDR3 is built from 15 residues. V shed 5 bases, J shed 3 bases, and the junction held 9 bases outside the gene matches. Germline loops: CDR1 SGHDT, CDR2 YYEEEE.

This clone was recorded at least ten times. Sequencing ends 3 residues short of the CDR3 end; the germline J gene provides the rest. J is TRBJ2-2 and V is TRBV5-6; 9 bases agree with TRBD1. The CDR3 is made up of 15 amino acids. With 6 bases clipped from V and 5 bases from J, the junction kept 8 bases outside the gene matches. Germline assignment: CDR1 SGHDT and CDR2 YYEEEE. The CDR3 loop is CASILRDRATGELFF. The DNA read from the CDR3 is TGTGCCAGCATCCTGAGGGACAGGGCGACCGGGGAG.

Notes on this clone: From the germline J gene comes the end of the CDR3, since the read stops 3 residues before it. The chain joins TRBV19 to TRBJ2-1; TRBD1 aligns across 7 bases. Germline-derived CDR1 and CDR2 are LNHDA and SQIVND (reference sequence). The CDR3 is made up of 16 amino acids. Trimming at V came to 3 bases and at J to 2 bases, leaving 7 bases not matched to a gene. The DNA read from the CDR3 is TGTGCCAGTAGTATTACCGGGACAGATCCCTACAATGAG. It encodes CASSITGTDPYNE. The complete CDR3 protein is CASSITGTDPYNEQFF.

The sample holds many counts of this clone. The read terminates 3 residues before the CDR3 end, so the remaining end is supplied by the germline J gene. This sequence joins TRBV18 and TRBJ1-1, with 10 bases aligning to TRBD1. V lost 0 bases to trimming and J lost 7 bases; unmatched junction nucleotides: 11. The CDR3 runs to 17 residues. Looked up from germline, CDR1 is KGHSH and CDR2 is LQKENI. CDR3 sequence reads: CASSPPGPGQGLGEAFF. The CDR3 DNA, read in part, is TGTGCCAGCTCACCACCGGGACCGGGACAGGGGCTCGGTGAA.